The rows below give T cell receptor beta chains drawn from one sample of a study of T cell repertoires in cytomegalovirus infection. TCRdb redid the calling of the reads with MiXCR, one entry per CDR3 protein. The sample holds about 920,000 distinct CDR3 sequences, around 31% seen once. No antigens are known for them. Sample: cultured CD8+ T cells from PBMCs, taken from culture after CMV antigen stimulation. The receptor set was obtained from a human donor in good health (CMV status not recorded). Some clones in this sample may be carry-over from other donors' samples. The CDR3 runs from the conserved cysteine through the conserved F or W. The D gene is left open where the match is weak. Some rows mark clone size as missing; the rest say once, few, many or name a class of expanded clone.

>14|NA|NA|TRBV20-1|TRBJ2-7
TGCAGTGCTAGTGGCCACGCCAGCGGCTACGAGCAGTACTTC
CSASGHASGYEQYF
>16|NA|NA|TRBV6-6|TRBJ2-3
TGTGCCAGCAGGCCAGGGCAGGGTTACTCCAAGGATACGCAGTATTTT
CASRPGQGYSKDTQYF
>15|NA|NA|TRBV11-2|TRBJ2-6
TGTGCCAACAGAGATACAGGTTCTGGGGCCAACGTCCTGACTTTC
CANRDTGSGANVLTF
>16|NA|TRBD1|TRBV27|TRBJ2-7
TGTGCCAGCAGGCCAATGGGGACAGCCACTACCTACGAGCAGTACTTC
CASRPMGTATTYEQYF
>14|few|TRBD2|TRBV12-3/TRBV12-4|TRBJ2-3
TGTGCCAGCAGAATAGCGGGGTTTGTAGATACGCAGTATTTT
CASRIAGFVDTQYF
>17|NA|TRBD2|TRBV19|TRBJ2-1
TGTGCCAGTAGTATCGTTCTCACTAGCGGGGGTTACAATGAGCAGTTCTTC
CASSIVLTSGGYNEQFF
>14|many|TRBD2|TRBV12-3/TRBV12-4|TRBJ2-1
TGTGCCAGCAGCTACGGCGGGGGGGCTAGGGAGCAGTTCTTC
CASSYGGGAREQFF
>14|NA|NA|TRBV7-7|TRBJ2-7
TGTGCTAGCAGCTCTTTCGGACGCCCCTACGAGCAGTACTTC
CASSSFGRPYEQYF
>17|many|TRBD1|TRBV7-8|TRBJ2-3
TGTGCCAGCAAAACCCTGGGGACAGGGCATCTCACAGATACGCAGTATTTT
CASKTLGTGHLTDTQYF
>16|NA|TRBD1|TRBV4-3|TRBJ1-4
TGCGCCAGCAGCCAAAAAGACAGGGACCCTAATGAAAAACTGTTTTTT
CASSQKDRDPNEKLFF
>17|few|NA|TRBV7-9|TRBJ2-1
TGTGCCAGCAGCTTATTTTCGGCGGCAGGAGGCTACAATGAGCAGTTCTTC
CASSLFSAAGGYNEQFF
>15|NA|NA|TRBV11-3|TRBJ2-2
TGTGCCGGCAGCTTTGGTCAAACGAACACCGGGGAGCTGTTTTTT
CAGSFGQTNTGELFF
>16|NA|NA|TRBV12-3/TRBV12-4|TRBJ1-5
TGTGCCAGCAGTGATCCTATGAGGGGTAGCAATCAGCCCCAGCATTTT
CASSDPMRGSNQPQHF
>16|NA|NA|TRBV12-3/TRBV12-4|TRBJ2-2
TGTGCCAGCAGTTTAGTAACGGTTGGAAACACCGGGGAGCTGTTTTTT
CASSLVTVGNTGELFF
>14|NA|TRBD1|TRBV6-1|TRBJ1-5
TGTGCCAGCAGCCGCTTACAGGGGTCTCAGCCCCAGCATTTT
CASSRLQGSQPQHF
>16|NA|TRBD2|TRBV7-6|TRBJ2-1
TGTGCCAGCAGCCAAGAGGGAGGGCTTCACTACAATGAGCAGTTCTTC
CASSQEGGLHYNEQFF
>16|NA|TRBD2|TRBV20-1|TRBJ2-5
TGCAGTGCTGTGACTAGCGGGGGCCTTGGTAGAGAGACCCAGTACTTC
CSAVTSGGLGRETQYF
>15|NA|NA|TRBV19|TRBJ2-3
TGTGCCAGTACCCTGGAGGGGGCTGAGTCAGATACGCAGTATTTT
CASTLEGAESDTQYF
>16|few|NA|TRBV7-6|TRBJ1-4
TGTGCCAGCAGCTTAGATCGTCACAGAATTAATGAAAAACTGTTTTTT
CASSLDRHRINEKLFF
>19|many|NA|TRBV7-2|TRBJ1-5
TGTGCCAGCAGCTTAACATTTTCCCGGACGGGGAAAAGCAATCAGCCCCAGCATTTT
CASSLTFSRTGKSNQPQHF
>12|few|NA|TRBV4-1|TRBJ1-4
TGCGCCAGCAGCCAAGGTCCTGAAAAACTGTTTTTT
CASSQGPEKLFF
>15|few|NA|TRBV7-8|TRBJ1-1
TGTGCCAGCAGCTTAGACGGGGGCGAGGGCACTGAAGCTTTCTTT
CASSLDGGEGTEAFF
>15|NA|NA|TRBV2|TRBJ1-6
TGTGCCAGCAGAGAGGACGGACGGCGGGATTCACCCCTCCACTTT
CASREDGRRDSPLHF
>12|NA|NA|TRBV5-1|TRBJ1-2
TGCGCCAGCAGCCCGTTCGAGGGAGGCTACACCTTC
CASSPFEGGYTF
>12|few|NA|TRBV7-9|TRBJ2-1
TGTGCCAGCAGCCACAGAGCGAATGAGCAGTTCTTC
CASSHRANEQFF
>14|NA|NA|TRBV27|TRBJ2-7
TGTGCCAGCAGTTGGACTTCGGTGGGAAGGGAGCAGTACTTC
CASSWTSVGREQYF
>13|NA|NA|TRBV25-1|TRBJ1-6
TGTGCCAGCAGTGAAATAAGGGTTTCACCCCTCCACTTT
CASSEIRVSPLHF
>14|NA|TRBD1|TRBV19|TRBJ1-1
TGTGCCAGTAGCCCCCGGGACAGGCGACCTGAAGCTTTCTTT
CASSPRDRRPEAFF
>14|few|NA|TRBV20-1|TRBJ1-2
TGCAGTGCTAGAGAGACAGGAGCTAACTATGGCTACACCTTC
CSARETGANYGYTF
>13|NA|NA|TRBV15|TRBJ1-5
TGTGCCACCAGCAGTAGGACAGATCAGCCCCAGCATTTT
CATSSRTDQPQHF
>16|few|TRBD2|TRBV6-2/TRBV6-3|TRBJ2-1
TGTGCCAGCAGTTACCCACGGGAGGGGGGGCCGGGTGAGCAGTTCTTC
CASSYPREGGPGEQFF
>15|many|TRBD1|TRBV7-6|TRBJ2-1
TGTGCCAGCAGCCAAGGACAGGGTGAGGGTAATGAGCAGTTCTTC
CASSQGQGEGNEQFF
>15|NA|NA|TRBV4-1|TRBJ1-1
TGCGCCAGCAGCCAAAGCCTATGGGTGAACACTGAAGCTTTCTTT
CASSQSLWVNTEAFF
>15|few|NA|TRBV9|TRBJ1-1
TGTGCCAGCAGCGTAGCGGGTACAATGAACACTGAAGCTTTCTTT
CASSVAGTMNTEAFF
>15|few|NA|TRBV28|TRBJ2-3
TGTGCCAGCAGTCATCTATCAGATACCACAGATACGCAGTATTTT
CASSHLSDTTDTQYF
>16|NA|NA|TRBV7-6|TRBJ1-3
TGTGCCAGCAGCTTATCCCAGGGTGTATTTGGAAACACCATATATTTT
CASSLSQGVFGNTIYF
>10|NA|NA|TRBV27|TRBJ2-1
TGTGCCAGCAGTTGGCCCGAGCAGTTCTTC
CASSWPEQFF
>14|NA|NA|TRBV19|TRBJ1-3
TGTGCCAGTCAAGACCGCTACTCTGGAAACACCATATATTTT
CASQDRYSGNTIYF
>14|NA|TRBD1|TRBV27|TRBJ1-6
TGTGCCACTAGGTACGGGACAGGAGATTCACCCCTCCACTTT
CATRYGTGDSPLHF
>17|NA|NA|TRBV3-1|TRBJ2-1
TGTGCCAGCAGCCCAGCAGGGAGACGGGGGACCCACAATGAGCAGTTCTTC
CASSPAGRRGTHNEQFF
>15|NA|NA|TRBV15|TRBJ2-1
TGTGCCACCAGCAGAGATCGGGGAATGGGAAATGAGCAGTTCTTC
CATSRDRGMGNEQFF
>19|few|TRBD2|TRBV27|TRBJ2-3
TGTGCCAGCAGTCTGAGTGGGACTAGCGGGGCACCTAGCACAGATACGCAGTATTTT
CASSLSGTSGAPSTDTQYF
>14|many|NA|TRBV10-3|TRBJ1-4
TGTGCCATCAGGGAAAGTGCAACTAATGAAAAACTGTTTTTT
CAIRESATNEKLFF
>14|few|NA|TRBV27|TRBJ2-1
TGTGCCAGCAGTTTAAGCTTCGGGGACAATGAGCAGTTCTTC
CASSLSFGDNEQFF